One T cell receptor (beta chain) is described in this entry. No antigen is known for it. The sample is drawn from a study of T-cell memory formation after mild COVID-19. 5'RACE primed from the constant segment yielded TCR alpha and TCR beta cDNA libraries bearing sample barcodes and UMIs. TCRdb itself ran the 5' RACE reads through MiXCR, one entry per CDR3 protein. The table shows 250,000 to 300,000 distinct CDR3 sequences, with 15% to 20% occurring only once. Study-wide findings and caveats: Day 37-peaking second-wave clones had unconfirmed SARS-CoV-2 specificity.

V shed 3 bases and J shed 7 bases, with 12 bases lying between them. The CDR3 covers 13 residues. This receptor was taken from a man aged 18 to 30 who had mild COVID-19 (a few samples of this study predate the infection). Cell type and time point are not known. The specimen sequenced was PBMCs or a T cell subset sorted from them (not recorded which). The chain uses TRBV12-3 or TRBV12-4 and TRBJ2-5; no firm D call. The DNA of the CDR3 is TGTGCCAGCAGTTTCAACGGTCCGGTGACCCAGTACTTC. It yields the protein CASSFNGPVTQYF.